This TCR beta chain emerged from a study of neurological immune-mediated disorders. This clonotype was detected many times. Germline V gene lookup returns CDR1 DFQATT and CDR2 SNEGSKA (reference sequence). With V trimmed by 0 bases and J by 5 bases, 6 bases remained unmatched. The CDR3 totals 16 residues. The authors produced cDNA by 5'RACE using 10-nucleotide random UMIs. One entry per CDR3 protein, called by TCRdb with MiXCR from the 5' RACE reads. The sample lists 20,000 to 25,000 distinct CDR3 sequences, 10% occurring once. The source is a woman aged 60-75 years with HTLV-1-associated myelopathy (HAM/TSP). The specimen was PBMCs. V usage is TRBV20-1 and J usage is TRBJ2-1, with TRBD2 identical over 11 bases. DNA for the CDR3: TGCAGTGCTAGAGATCTTAGCGGGGGGGCCGACAATGAGCAGTTCTTC. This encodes CSARDLSGGADNEQFF.